The 13 T cell receptor beta chains reported below all come from one sample, sequenced in a study of T-cell reconstitution after alpha-beta-depleted transplantation in children. The library targeted TCRbeta and was prepared with unique molecular identifiers. TCRdb re-called the PCR reads through MiXCR, storing one row per CDR3 protein. The sample includes approximately 230,000 distinct CDR3 sequences, 20% to 30% of them seen just once. The sequencing here drew on PBMCs, mostly from graft donor cells, taken 360 days after TCRalphabeta/CD19-depleted stem cell transplant. The receptor set was obtained from a female patient aged 2-15 years who had a stem cell transplant for congenital amegakaryocytic thrombocytopenia, so the T cells may come from the graft donor.

This clonotype has a handful of counts. V is TRBV7-9 and J is TRBJ2-1; TRBD1 agrees at 7 bases. CDR3 length: 16 residues. Losses at the gene ends were 2 bases for V and 2 bases for J; bases not matched to a gene: 6. CDR1 is SEHNR, CDR2 FQNEAQ, per germline (reference sequence). The CDR3 spells CASSLPGDSTYNEQFF. DNA of the CDR3: TGTGCCAGCAGCTTACCAGGGGACAGTACCTACAATGAGCAGTTCTTC. Full variable domain (remainder filled in from reference TRBV7-9 and TRBJ2-1): DTGVSQNPRHKITKRGQNVTFRCDPISEHNRLYWYRQTLGQGPEFLTYFQNEAQLEKSRLLSDRFSAERPKGSFSTLEIQRTEQGDSAMYLCASSLPGDSTYNEQFFGPGTRLTVL.

This clonotype was observed at least ten times. The chain employs TRBV12-3 or TRBV12-4 and TRBJ2-3; no reliable D call. This CDR3 region has 14 residues. V shed 6 bases and J shed 3 bases, with 13 bases lying between them. Here the CDR3 DNA reads TGTGCCAGCAGCCCCCTGGCGTCTACAGATACGCAGTATTTT. Its translation: CASSPLASTDTQYF.

The gene calls are TRBV20-1 and TRBJ2-2, with D tentatively TRBD2 (6 bases). The germline V and J ends were trimmed by 5 bases and 0 bases, with 10 bases remaining between them. The length of the CDR3 is 14 residues. Germline CDR1 and CDR2: DFQATT and SNEGSKA (reference sequence). Here the CDR3 DNA reads TGCAGTGCTCTAGCGACCACGAACACCGGGGAGCTGTTTTTT. Residues: CSALATTNTGELFF.

Points on this clonotype: A junction end diverges from the germline sequence, so it may reflect a read error. The J gene is TRBJ2-3, the V gene TRBV12-3 or TRBV12-4; D may be TRBD2 (6 bases). The CDR3 totals 17 residues. CDR3 sequence: CASSAPGLKLSTDTQCF. The CDR3 DNA reads as TGTGCCAGCAGTGCACCGGGACTGAAACTTAGCACAGATACGCAGTGTTTT.

The rearrangement uses TRBV12-3 or TRBV12-4 and TRBJ2-7; 8 nucleotides line up with TRBD1. Trimming took 6 bases from V and 7 from J; bases not matched to a gene: 5. There are 12 residues in the CDR3. The CDR3 sequence: CASSDRGREQYF. The CDR3 DNA reads as TGTGCCAGCAGCGACAGGGGCAGAGAGCAGTACTTC.

The DNA for the CDR3 is TGTGCCTGGAGTGTGGGAAGAGGGGCGAACACCGGGGAGCTGTTTTTT. Its translation: CAWSVGRGANTGELFF. The chain uses TRBV30 and TRBJ2-2; D may match TRBD1 or TRBD2 (5 bases each). CDR1 is GTSNPN, CDR2 SVGIG, per germline (reference sequence). V was cut by 0 bases and J by 0 bases, with 11 bases left in between. This CDR3 is 16 amino acids long.

The chain carries TRBV7-9 and TRBJ2-5; weak D call: TRBD1 (6 bases). Germline CDR1 SEHNR, CDR2 FQNEAQ (reference sequence). V lost 3 bases, J lost 5 bases, and 16 bases lay in between. The CDR3 runs to 15 residues. This CDR3 reads CASSFIFRGVETQYF. CDR3 nucleotide sequence: TGTGCCAGCAGCTTTATTTTCAGGGGCGTGGAGACCCAGTACTTC.

In DNA, the CDR3 is TGTGCCAGCAGCCAAAACCCAGGACTAGTCGGGGAGCTGTTTTTT. Encoded protein: CASSQNPGLVGELFF. This chain connects TRBV3-1 to TRBJ2-2; 7 bases map to TRBD2. V lost 2 bases to trimming and J lost 7 bases; unmatched junction nucleotides: 7. This CDR3 contains 15 residues. CDR1 and CDR2 (germline): LGHDT, YNNKEL (reference sequence).

This chain uses TRBV4-1 with TRBJ2-7, with TRBD2 as a possible D gene (8 bases). V was pared by 4 bases and J by 3 bases, with 19 bases between. Germline CDR1 MGHRA, CDR2 YSYEKL. The CDR3 contains 16 residues. The CDR3 coding sequence is TGCGCCAGCAGCCCGGGGGGGACAGTGGGGAACTACGAGCAGTACTTC. This encodes CASSPGGTVGNYEQYF.

The chain recombines TRBV9 with TRBJ2-1; weak D call: TRBD2 (5 bases). CDR1 and CDR2 (germline): SGDLS, YYNGEE. This CDR3 has 16 residues. The V gene lost 0 bases and the J gene lost 2 bases, with 12 bases spanning the gap. CDR3 amino acids: CASSVDWRAPYNEQFF. DNA for the CDR3: TGTGCCAGCAGCGTAGATTGGCGGGCCCCCTACAATGAGCAGTTCTTC.

The rearrangement links TRBV2 to TRBJ2-7; the D is unclear. The CDR3 is 11 amino acids. The germline gives CDR1 SNHLY, CDR2 FYNNEI. Trimming stripped 7 bases from V and 2 bases from J, with 6 bases between. CDR3 sequence: CASMVTYEQYF. The CDR3, as DNA: TGTGCCAGCATGGTGACCTACGAGCAGTACTTC.

The CDR3 DNA sequence: TGTGCCAGCAGTCCAACGTACAGGGGGCTTGGCTACACCTTC. It encodes CASSPTYRGLGYTF. The rearrangement uses TRBV27 and TRBJ1-2, with 9 bases matching TRBD1. The germline V gene has CDR1 MNHEY and CDR2 SMNVEV (reference sequence). With 5 bases clipped from V and 7 bases from J, the junction kept 8 bases outside the gene matches. The CDR3 consists of 14 residues.

This clonotype occurred a few times. J is TRBJ2-3 and V is TRBV20-1; TRBD2 agrees at 8 bases. Germline loops: CDR1 DFQATT, CDR2 SNEGSKA (reference sequence). This CDR3 comprises 15 residues. V shed 7 bases and J 1 base; nucleotides not matched to a gene: 10. As DNA, the CDR3 is TGCAGTGTCTCCGGCGGGGGGCTGGGCACAGATACGCAGTATTTT. Translating gives CSVSGGGLGTDTQYF.